Below are 26 T cell receptor beta chains sequenced from a single sample in a study of shared clonotypes between healthy human individuals. Assay: immunoSEQ multiplex PCR; the TCRdb copy retains only in-frame clones and omits some. The sample records fewer than 550,000 clones, about 79% being singletons. Source material: PBMCs. The receptors were sampled from a woman between 40 and 55 years old in good health. Some clones in this sample may be carry-over from other donors' samples.

The chain is built from TRBV5-5 and TRBJ2-1, with a possible D match to TRBD2 (6 bases). V dropped 2 bases and J dropped 8 bases, with 17 bases sitting between them. CDR1 and CDR2 (germline): SGHKS, YYEKEE (reference sequence). CDR3 length: 15 amino acids. The CDR3 nucleotides are TGTGCCAGCAGCTTTCGAGGTCAACGGGGGTATGAGCAGTTCTTC. Residues: CASSFRGQRGYEQFF.

V usage is TRBV25-1 and J usage is TRBJ2-2; D may be TRBD2 (5 bases). Germline V gene data show CDR1 as MGHDK and CDR2 as SYGVNS. This CDR3 region has 11 residues. CDR3 DNA sequence: TGTGCGGCTAGCATAACCGGGGAGCTGTTTTTT. It codes for CAASITGELFF.

The rearrangement joins TRBV14 to TRBJ2-7, with D unclear. Between the trimmed V and J ends, which lost 3 bases and 0 bases, there was a span of 3 bases. Germline-derived CDR1 and CDR2 are SGHDN and FVKESK. This CDR3 region has 12 residues. CDR3 region: CASSQTSYEQYF. For the CDR3, the DNA is TGTGCCAGCAGCCAGACCTCCTACGAGCAGTACTTC.

The rearrangement joins TRBV7-9 to TRBJ2-5; D gene uncertain. The V end lost 2 bases, the J end lost 1 base, and 8 bases lay between the germline ends. The CDR3 loop spans 14 amino acids. Germline values: CDR1 SEHNR, CDR2 FQNEAQ (reference sequence). The CDR3 reads CASSLLIVQETQYF. DNA for the CDR3: TGTGCCAGCAGCTTATTAATAGTCCAAGAGACCCAGTACTTC.

The V and J genes are TRBV4-1 and TRBJ2-5, with a possible D match to TRBD2 (5 bases). CDR1 is MGHRA and CDR2 is YSYEKL in the germline V gene. The CDR3 loop spans 13 amino acids. With 4 bases removed from V and 4 bases from J, the gap between germline ends came to 10 bases. The CDR3 loop is CASSLVAGETQYF. In DNA, the CDR3 is TGCGCCAGCAGCCTCGTGGCGGGAGAGACCCAGTACTTC.

This chain uses TRBV7-2 with TRBJ2-2; a weak D match, TRBD1 (5 bases). V was shortened by 1 base and J by 0 bases, with 6 bases between the two germline ends. In germline, CDR1 is SGHTA, CDR2 FQGNSA. CDR3 length: 15 residues. The CDR3 reads CASSLEGTNTGELFF. The CDR3 coding sequence is TGTGCCAGCAGCTTAGAGGGGACGAACACCGGGGAGCTGTTTTTT.

This chain connects TRBV30 to TRBJ2-3; 10 bases fit TRBD1. The junction had 7 bases not matched to a gene; V was cut back by 5 bases and J by 8 bases. Per germline, CDR1 GTSNPN and CDR2 SVGIG (reference sequence). The CDR3 spans 13 residues. The CDR3 DNA sequence: TGTGCCTGGTCAAGGGACAGGGGTGCTACGCAGTATTTT. Its protein product is CAWSRDRGATQYF.

The rearrangement links TRBV10-3 to TRBJ2-5; 15 bases are a match to TRBD2. The J call could be wrong; TRBJ2-7 is a better fit for the DNA end. The CDR3 extends over 15 amino acids. Looked up from germline, CDR1 is ENHRY and CDR2 is SYGVKD. Here the CDR3 DNA reads TGTGCCATCAGGGGGACTAGCGGGAGGTACTACGAGCAGTACTTC. This codes for CAIRGTSGRYYEQYF.

The chain carries TRBV18 and TRBJ2-1; D is undetermined. Per germline, CDR1 KGHSH and CDR2 LQKENI. The CDR3 is 17 residues long. With 0 bases removed from V and 6 bases from J, the gap between germline ends came to 18 bases. In nucleotides, the CDR3 is TGTGCCAGCTCACCACCAGGGTGGCTCCCGGATTCCAATGAGCAGTTCTTC. Translating gives CASSPPGWLPDSNEQFF.

The chain joins TRBV5-6 to TRBJ1-4; D not certain. Trimming shortened V by 3 bases and J by 5 bases, and 5 bases separated the two germline ends. Germline V gene lookup returns CDR1 SGHDT and CDR2 YYEEEE. This CDR3 contains 12 residues. The CDR3 region has the DNA TGTGCCAGCAGCTCTTACAATGAAAAACTGTTTTTT. This encodes CASSSYNEKLFF.

This clone is a singleton in its sample. The rearrangement links TRBV29-1 to TRBJ2-2; TRBD1 might be the D (5 bases). CDR1 SQVTM and CDR2 ANQGSEA come from the germline V gene. There are 14 residues in the CDR3. Deletions cut 3 bases from V and 5 bases from J, with 13 bases between. The chain's CDR3 is CSVEGPLGTGELFF. The CDR3 DNA reads TGCAGCGTTGAGGGGCCCCTGGGGACCGGGGAGCTGTTTTTT.

The J gene is TRBJ2-7, the V gene TRBV2, with D perhaps TRBD2 (5 bases). The CDR3 length is 14 residues. CDR1 SNHLY and CDR2 FYNNEI come from the germline V gene. Trimming left V 7 bases short and J 0 bases short, with 13 bases between. In nucleotides, the CDR3 is TGTGCCAGCATAAACGGGAATTTCTCCTACGAGCAGTACTTC. Translated: CASINGNFSYEQYF.

V usage is TRBV27 and J usage is TRBJ2-5; TRBD2 matches 14 bases. The CDR3 consists of 19 residues. Germline CDR1 is MNHEY and CDR2 is SMNVEV (reference sequence). Losses at the gene ends were 4 bases for V and 4 bases for J; bases not matched to a gene: 14. The CDR3 region has the DNA TGTGCCAGCAGTTCCTCCGGGACTAGCGGGAGAATGGGAGTAGAGACCCAGTACTTC. Encoded protein: CASSSSGTSGRMGVETQYF.

The J gene is TRBJ1-2, the V gene TRBV10-3; weak D call: TRBD1 (5 bases). This CDR3 contains 12 residues. Trimming took off 2 bases at V and 5 bases at J, with 6 bases between the two ends. The germline V gene encodes CDR1 ENHRY and CDR2 SYGVKD. As DNA, the CDR3 is TGTGCCATCAGTGAGCGGGGGTATGGCTACACCTTC. It specifies CAISERGYGYTF.

Note on this clone: The junction and the germline gene differ at one end; a read error may be behind it. The V and J genes are TRBV7-7 and TRBJ2-5, with TRBD2 as a possible D gene (6 bases). This CDR3 contains 14 residues. The germline CDR1 and CDR2 sequences are SSHAT and FNYEAQ (reference sequence). CDR3 amino acids: CASSLHGSQETQYF. The CDR3 DNA reads TGTGCTAGCAGCTTGCACGGGAGCCAAGAGACCCAGTACTTC.

The CDR3 DNA sequence: TGTGCTAGTGGTTTGACTAGCGGGAGGGTTTATGACACCGGGGAGCTGTTTTTT. Protein sequence: CASGLTSGRVYDTGELFF. V usage is TRBV12-5 and J usage is TRBJ2-2; 13 bases agree with TRBD2. CDR1 is LGHNT, CDR2 FRNRAP, per germline. This CDR3 spans 18 amino acids. J gave up 3 bases and V 2 bases, and 6 bases lay outside the gene matches.

This clone is a singleton in its sample. This chain connects TRBV27 to TRBJ2-5; possibly TRBD1 for D (7 bases). The CDR3 is 16 amino acids. V lost 0 bases and J lost 4, with 15 bases in between. CDR1 MNHEY and CDR2 SMNVEV come from the germline V gene (reference sequence). The CDR3 sequence: CASSLSRRGLGETQYF. CDR3 nucleotide sequence: TGTGCCAGCAGTTTATCGAGGAGGGGGCTTGGAGAGACCCAGTACTTC.

The chain is built from TRBV27 and TRBJ2-7, with 7 bases matching TRBD2. This CDR3 comprises 14 residues. J lost 6 bases, V lost 5 bases, and 10 bases had no gene match. The germline gives CDR1 MNHEY, CDR2 SMNVEV (reference sequence). The DNA for the CDR3 is TGTGCCAGCAGTATCCGGGGGAGGGTTGGCGAGCAGTACTTC. It translates to CASSIRGRVGEQYF.

The rearrangement links TRBV19 to TRBJ2-2, with D possibly TRBD2 on 5 matching bases. The CDR3 is 14 amino acids. Germline CDR1 and CDR2: LNHDA and SQIVND (reference sequence). Trimming removed 5 bases from V and 5 bases from J, with 12 bases in between. The chain's CDR3 is CASSVRTVTGELFF. CDR3 nucleotide sequence: TGTGCCAGTAGTGTCAGGACTGTGACCGGGGAGCTGTTTTTT.

The V and J genes are TRBV7-2 and TRBJ1-2, with 8 bases that match TRBD1. The V segment lost 7 bases and the J segment 7 bases; nucleotides outside the gene matches: 17. Germline V gene lookup returns CDR1 SGHTA and CDR2 FQGNSA. The CDR3 totals 16 residues. The DNA for the CDR3 is TGTGCCAGCATCAGGCAGGGGGCTGGAGGGATTAGTGGCTACACCTTC. Amino acids: CASIRQGAGGISGYTF.

This clone appeared a single time. The rearrangement uses TRBV2 and TRBJ2-2; D unresolved. The CDR3 is 12 amino acids. Trimming removed 7 bases at V and 3 bases at J, with 6 bases between. Germline CDR1 reads SNHLY; CDR2 reads FYNNEI. DNA of the CDR3: TGTGCCAGCATCCCAGACACCGGGGAGCTGTTTTTT. It encodes CASIPDTGELFF.

Here the CDR3 DNA reads TGCGCCAGCAGCCAAGGTCTGACAGGGTTTTCAAACACCATATATTTT. Residues: CASSQGLTGFSNTIYF. This chain links TRBV4-1 with TRBJ1-3; 7 nucleotides agree with TRBD1. V lost 1 base and J lost 6; bases outside the gene matches: 9. The CDR3 extends over 16 amino acids. CDR1 and CDR2 from the germline V gene are MGHRA and YSYEKL.

This clone has ten or more counts. V gene TRBV30 combines with J gene TRBJ1-2, with D possibly TRBD1 on 5 matching bases. V gave up 5 bases and J gave up 2 bases, with 21 bases separating them. The CDR3 is 16 amino acids. In germline, CDR1 is GTSNPN, CDR2 SVGIG (reference sequence). CDR3 region: CAWRRDRTYVNYGYTF. Written as DNA, the CDR3 is TGTGCCTGGCGGAGGGACCGCACCTATGTAAACTATGGCTACACCTTC.

The J gene is TRBJ2-2, the V gene TRBV9; tentatively, D is TRBD2 (5 bases). The CDR3 sequence is 16 residues long. The germline gives CDR1 SGDLS, CDR2 YYNGEE. V lost 0 bases and J lost 3, with 12 bases in between. The CDR3 coding sequence is TGTGCCAGCAGCGTAGGTTCAGCGGCCTACACCGGGGAGCTGTTTTTT. Protein: CASSVGSAAYTGELFF.

CDR3 sequence (DNA): TGTGCCAGCACAAAACGGGGTAGCAATCAGCCCCAGCATTTT. Its translation: CASTKRGSNQPQHF. This chain uses TRBV6-5 with TRBJ1-5; no definite D call. CDR1 and CDR2 from the germline V gene are MNHEY and SVGAGI. Trimming pared 7 bases from V and 0 bases from J, leaving 10 bases between. CDR3 size: 14 residues.

The chain uses TRBV14 and TRBJ2-1, with 8 nucleotides matching TRBD2. Germline V gene sequence: CDR1 SGHDN, CDR2 FVKESK. V gave up 1 base and J gave up 4 bases; unmatched junction bases: 6. The CDR3 has 16 residues. For the CDR3, the DNA is TGTGCCAGCAGCCAAGGGCCGGGAGGGTGGTACAATGAGCAGTTCTTC. Translated, it gives CASSQGPGGWYNEQFF.